The 28 T cell receptor beta chains in this list originate from one sample, sequenced in a study of blood T cell repertoires in COVID-19. The assay was immunoSEQ multiplex PCR, and TCRdb's table has in-frame clones only and misses some. The sample gives about 140,000 clones, 84% of which show up once; 10% is in the top ten. The specimen sequenced was peripheral blood. The receptors were sampled from a man in his 60s with active or convalescent COVID-19.

The V and J genes are TRBV11-2 and TRBJ2-1; D possibly corresponds to TRBD1 (6 bases). Germline CDR1 reads SGHAT; CDR2 reads FQNNGV. Trimming took 2 bases from V and 6 from J, leaving 14 bases between them. The CDR3 is made up of 15 amino acids. This chain's CDR3 is CASSLPARGINEQFF. Here the CDR3 DNA reads TGTGCCAGCAGCTTACCGGCGAGGGGGATCAATGAGCAGTTCTTC.

The gene calls are TRBV28 and TRBJ1-2, with 7 bases lining up with TRBD1. After removal of 6 bases from V and 6 bases from J, the junction contained 13 bases not matched to a gene. CDR1 and CDR2 from the germline V gene are MDHEN and SYDVKM. The CDR3 consists of 15 residues. CDR3 in amino acids: CASRAPGQRRNGYTF. CDR3 bases: TGTGCCAGCAGGGCTCCGGGACAGAGGAGGAATGGCTACACCTTC.

The J gene is TRBJ2-7, the V gene TRBV4-1, with a tentative D call TRBD2 (6 bases). Germline loops: CDR1 MGHRA, CDR2 YSYEKL. The length of the CDR3 is 13 residues. Trimming cost V 0 bases and J 7 bases, with 10 bases left between them. CDR3 sequence: CASSQDFGTEQYV. The CDR3 bases are TGCGCCAGCAGCCAAGATTTTGGGACTGAGCAGTACGTC.

The V gene is TRBV4-3, the J gene TRBJ1-2; TRBD1 is a possible D gene (5 bases). This CDR3 spans 13 amino acids. Germline V gene data show CDR1 as LGHNA and CDR2 as YSLEER. Trimming removed 2 bases from V and 8 bases from J, with 12 bases in between. CDR3 nucleotide sequence: TGCGCCAGCAGCCAAAATCCAGGGCGCGGCTACACCTTC. Translated, it gives CASSQNPGRGYTF.

This clone was seen once. The J gene is TRBJ2-1, the V gene TRBV9; 12 bases align to TRBD2. Germline V gene lookup returns CDR1 SGDLS and CDR2 YYNGEE. The CDR3 loop spans 16 amino acids. V shed 3 bases, J shed 9 bases, and the junction held 10 bases outside the gene matches. The CDR3: CASSERTSGKVFEQFF. The DNA for the CDR3 is TGTGCCAGCAGCGAAAGGACTAGCGGGAAAGTTTTTGAGCAGTTCTTC.

This sequence joins TRBV7-2 and TRBJ1-2; no definite D call. CDR3 length: 13 amino acids. Between the trimmed V and J ends, which lost 1 base and 4 bases, there was a span of 7 bases. Germline CDR1 is SGHTA and CDR2 is FQGNSA. The CDR3 coding sequence is TGTGCCAGCAGCTTAGGGCGGATCTATGGCTACACCTTC. This gives the protein CASSLGRIYGYTF.

The chain couples TRBV7-8 to TRBJ2-3, with D unresolved. The V and J ends lost 6 bases and 0 bases respectively, with 13 bases between them. The CDR3 sequence is 15 residues long. From germline, CDR1 is SGHVS and CDR2 FQNEAQ. This chain's CDR3 is CASRKTTTSTDTQYF. The CDR3 DNA sequence: TGTGCCAGCAGGAAAACTACCACTAGCACAGATACGCAGTATTTT.

This chain joins TRBV12-5 and TRBJ2-7; D is unclear. The V gene lost 7 bases and the J gene lost 6 bases, with 13 bases spanning the gap. The CDR3 is made up of 12 amino acids. Germline V gives CDR1 LGHNT, CDR2 FRNRAP. The CDR3, as DNA: TGTGCTAGTGCCCCCTCCACGGGCGAGCAGTACGTC. It encodes CASAPSTGEQYV.

In DNA, the CDR3 is TGTGCCAGCAGCTTGGACAGTTATAACTATGGCTACACCTTC. As protein: CASSLDSYNYGYTF. The J gene is TRBJ1-2, the V gene TRBV7-9; TRBD1 might be the D (6 bases). The CDR3 runs 14 residues. Germline V gene data show CDR1 as SEHNR and CDR2 as FQNEAQ (reference sequence). Trimming stripped 3 bases from V and 1 base from J, with 9 bases between.

The chain uses TRBV30 and TRBJ1-3, with 7 bases identical to TRBD1. Germline-derived CDR1 and CDR2 are GTSNPN and SVGIG (reference sequence). The CDR3 runs to 12 residues. J was trimmed by 11 bases and V by 2 bases; bases with no gene match: 6. CDR3 bases: TGTGCCTGGAGTTCCCGACAGGGTGCCATATATTTT. Its translation: CAWSSRQGAIYF.

This clone was recorded many times. The chain links TRBV19 to TRBJ1-1; TRBD1 aligns across 10 bases. This CDR3 is 14 amino acids long. V gave up 4 bases and J gave up 7 bases; unmatched junction bases: 6. Germline V gene lookup returns CDR1 LNHDA and CDR2 SQIVND (reference sequence). This chain's CDR3 is CASSTWDRGSEAFF. CDR3 in DNA: TGTGCCAGTAGTACCTGGGACAGGGGAAGTGAAGCTTTCTTT.

The rearrangement joins TRBV24-1 to TRBJ1-4, with D possibly matching TRBD1 (5 bases). The length of the CDR3 is 15 residues. With 4 bases removed from V and 3 bases from J, the gap between germline ends came to 11 bases. From germline, CDR1 is KGHDR and CDR2 SFDVKD. CDR3 coding DNA: TGTGCCACCAGTGACCCCGGGGGGGCTAATGAAAAACTGTTTTTT. Translating gives CATSDPGGANEKLFF.

This rearrangement joins TRBV6-2 or TRBV6-3 to TRBJ1-2, with 7 bases identical to TRBD1. This CDR3 contains 17 residues. The germline V gene encodes CDR1 MNHEY and CDR2 SVGEGT. J lost 1 base, V lost 5 bases, and 13 bases had no gene match. CDR3 amino acids: CASSHPGTEVVNYGYTF. Written as DNA, the CDR3 is TGTGCCAGCAGTCACCCCGGGACAGAGGTGGTTAACTATGGCTACACCTTC.

The chain uses TRBV19 and TRBJ1-2; perhaps TRBD1 as D (5 bases). V dropped 7 bases and J dropped 2 bases, with 11 bases sitting between them. The CDR3 contains 13 residues. The germline gives CDR1 LNHDA, CDR2 SQIVND (reference sequence). As DNA, the CDR3 is TGTGCCAGTAATTCCAGGGCCAACTATGGCTACACCTTC. It encodes CASNSRANYGYTF. The full variable domain, completed using reference TRBV19 and TRBJ1-2, is DGGITQSPKYLFRKEGQNVTLSCEQNLNHDAMYWYRQDPGQGLRLIYYSQIVNDFQKGDIAEGYSVSREKKESFPLTVTSAQKNPTAFYLCASNSRANYGYTFGSGTRLTVV.

The V call is TRBV11-2, the J call TRBJ1-1; 8 nucleotides match TRBD1. Losses at the gene ends were 1 base for V and 8 bases for J; bases not matched to a gene: 15. This CDR3 comprises 17 residues. The V gene's germline CDR1 is SGHAT and CDR2 FQNNGV. CDR3 bases: TGTGCCAGCAGCTTAGCTCCACCCGGGACAGGACATATCGAAGCTTTCTTT. It is translated as CASSLAPPGTGHIEAFF.

V usage is TRBV7-9 and J usage is TRBJ1-3; TRBD1 might be the D (5 bases). Germline V CDR1 and CDR2: SEHNR, FQNEAQ (reference sequence). V was pared by 1 base and J by 1 base, with 8 bases between. The length of the CDR3 is 15 residues. The CDR3 bases are TGTGCCAGCAGCTTAGACGGGGGGTCTGGAAACACCATATATTTT. Translated: CASSLDGGSGNTIYF. The variable domain in full, completed from reference TRBV7-9 and TRBJ1-3, reads DTGVSQNPRHKITKRGQNVTFRCDPISEHNRLYWYRQTLGQGPEFLTYFQNEAQLEKSRLLSDRFSAERPKGSFSTLEIQRTEQGDSAMYLCASSLDGGSGNTIYFGEGSWLTVV.

The genes are TRBV5-1 and TRBJ2-2, with TRBD2 matching 8 bases. V gave up 2 bases and J gave up 7 bases; unmatched junction bases: 13. The CDR3 totals 17 residues. CDR1 and CDR2 from the germline V gene are SGHRS and YFSETQ. The CDR3 region has the DNA TGCGCCAGCAGCTTTGGTTGGGAGAGCGGGAGTAGCGGGGAGCTGTTTTTT. Translated, it gives CASSFGWESGSSGELFF.

The J gene is TRBJ1-2, the V gene TRBV14; 7 bases agree with TRBD1. V shed 1 base, J shed 5 bases, and the junction held 7 bases outside the gene matches. The germline gives CDR1 SGHDN, CDR2 FVKESK. The CDR3 totals 15 residues. The CDR3 is CASSQGGRGSYGYTF. The DNA for the CDR3 is TGTGCCAGCAGCCAAGGTGGCAGGGGGTCATATGGCTACACCTTC.

This chain connects TRBV30 to TRBJ2-1; 8 bases agree with TRBD2. The CDR3 has 13 residues. Germline V gene data show CDR1 as GTSNPN and CDR2 as SVGIG (reference sequence). J was trimmed by 6 bases and V by 5 bases; bases with no gene match: 6. CDR3 sequence reads: CAWWGGRPNEQFF. The CDR3 nucleotides read TGTGCCTGGTGGGGCGGGAGGCCCAATGAGCAGTTCTTC.

This chain connects TRBV9 to TRBJ2-1; maybe TRBD2 (5 bases). This CDR3 contains 15 residues. V dropped 1 base and J dropped 6 bases, with 14 bases sitting between them. Germline V gives CDR1 SGDLS, CDR2 YYNGEE. The CDR3 DNA reads as TGTGCCAGCAGCGTACTCCCGGACTCCGCCAATGAGCAGTTCTTC. Its protein product is CASSVLPDSANEQFF.

V usage is TRBV7-2 and J usage is TRBJ1-3; D possibly corresponds to TRBD1 (5 bases). Deletions cut 1 base from V and 1 base from J, with 17 bases between. The CDR3 sequence is 18 residues long. The germline V gene encodes CDR1 SGHTA and CDR2 FQGNSA. In DNA form, the CDR3 reads TGTGCCAGCAGCTTAGTATCGGCGGGGCTCCTATCTGGAAACACCATATATTTT. Its translation is CASSLVSAGLLSGNTIYF. Full variable domain (rest looked up from reference TRBV7-2 and TRBJ1-3): GAGVSQSPSNKVTEKGKDVELRCDPISGHTALYWYRQSLGQGLEFLIYFQGNSAPDKSGLPSDRFSAERTGGSVSTLTIQRTQQEDSAVYLCASSLVSAGLLSGNTIYFGEGSWLTVV.

This chain connects TRBV9 to TRBJ1-3; weak D call: TRBD1 (5 bases). Germline loops: CDR1 SGDLS, CDR2 YYNGEE. Trimming pared 4 bases from V and 0 bases from J, leaving 14 bases between. The CDR3 totals 16 residues. The CDR3 reads CASSPPPGGSGNTIYF. The CDR3 DNA is TGTGCCAGCAGCCCGCCCCCGGGGGGCTCTGGAAACACCATATATTTT. Full variable domain (outside the CDR3, taken from reference TRBV9 and TRBJ1-3): DSGVTQTPKHLITATGQRVTLRCSPRSGDLSVYWYQQSLDQGLQFLIQYYNGEERAKGNILERFSAQQFPDLHSELNLSSLELGDSALYFCASSPPPGGSGNTIYFGEGSWLTVV.

This chain connects TRBV7-8 to TRBJ2-3; possible D gene TRBD1, 6 bases. V was shortened by 1 base and J by 2 bases, with 10 bases between the two germline ends. Per germline, CDR1 SGHVS and CDR2 FQNEAQ. The CDR3 contains 15 residues. The CDR3 sequence is CASSLDTGNTDTQYF. CDR3 in DNA: TGTGCCAGCAGCTTAGATACAGGGAACACAGATACGCAGTATTTT. The full variable domain, in which reference TRBV7-8 and TRBJ2-3 provide the parts outside the CDR3, is GAGVSQSPRYKVAKRGQDVALRCDPISGHVSLFWYQQALGQGPEFLTYFQNEAQLDKSGLPSDRFFAERPEGSVSTLKIQRTQQEDSAVYLCASSLDTGNTDTQYFGPGTRLTVL.

This clone was seen only a few times. The V call is TRBV5-1, the J call TRBJ2-2; 8 bases map to TRBD2. Looked up from germline, CDR1 is SGHRS and CDR2 is YFSETQ. The CDR3 length is 15 residues. The V segment lost 5 bases and the J segment 2 bases; nucleotides outside the gene matches: 5. The CDR3 sequence is CASRSGGFNTGELFF. The DNA for the CDR3 is TGCGCCAGCAGGAGCGGGGGATTTAACACCGGGGAGCTGTTTTTT.

The chain recombines TRBV9 with TRBJ1-2; D might be TRBD1 (6 bases). This CDR3 has 13 residues. Germline V gene lookup returns CDR1 SGDLS and CDR2 YYNGEE. Trimming took 3 bases from V and 6 from J, leaving 12 bases between them. The CDR3 coding sequence is TGTGCCAGCAGCGGACGGGGACACCATGGCTACACCTTC. It specifies CASSGRGHHGYTF.

The V call is TRBV7-9, the J call TRBJ2-7; 9 nucleotides agree with TRBD1. This CDR3 has 15 amino acids. Germline loops: CDR1 SEHNR, CDR2 FQNEAQ (reference sequence). Losses at the gene ends were 4 bases for V and 5 bases for J; bases not matched to a gene: 9. This CDR3 is CASSSPGQGNHEQYF. The CDR3 DNA follows: TGTGCCAGCAGCTCGCCAGGACAGGGGAACCACGAGCAGTACTTC.

V usage is TRBV6-5 and J usage is TRBJ2-3, with TRBD2 matching over 8 bases. This CDR3 has 15 residues. V was pared by 5 bases and J by 2 bases, with 6 bases of the junction left unmatched. Germline CDR1 reads MNHEY; CDR2 reads SVGAGI. The CDR3 is CASSTSGSSTDTQYF. CDR3 nucleotide sequence: TGTGCCAGCAGTACAAGCGGGAGTTCCACAGATACGCAGTATTTT.

The chain employs TRBV6-2 or TRBV6-3 and TRBJ1-5; 10 bases are shared with TRBD1. Per the germline V gene, CDR1 is MNHEY and CDR2 is SVGEGT. The CDR3 spans 15 residues. The V and J ends lost 6 bases and 5 bases, in that order; junction bases with no gene match: 7. CDR3 protein: CASSEPGQGYQPQHF. The CDR3, as DNA: TGTGCCAGCAGCGAGCCGGGACAGGGGTATCAGCCCCAGCATTTT.